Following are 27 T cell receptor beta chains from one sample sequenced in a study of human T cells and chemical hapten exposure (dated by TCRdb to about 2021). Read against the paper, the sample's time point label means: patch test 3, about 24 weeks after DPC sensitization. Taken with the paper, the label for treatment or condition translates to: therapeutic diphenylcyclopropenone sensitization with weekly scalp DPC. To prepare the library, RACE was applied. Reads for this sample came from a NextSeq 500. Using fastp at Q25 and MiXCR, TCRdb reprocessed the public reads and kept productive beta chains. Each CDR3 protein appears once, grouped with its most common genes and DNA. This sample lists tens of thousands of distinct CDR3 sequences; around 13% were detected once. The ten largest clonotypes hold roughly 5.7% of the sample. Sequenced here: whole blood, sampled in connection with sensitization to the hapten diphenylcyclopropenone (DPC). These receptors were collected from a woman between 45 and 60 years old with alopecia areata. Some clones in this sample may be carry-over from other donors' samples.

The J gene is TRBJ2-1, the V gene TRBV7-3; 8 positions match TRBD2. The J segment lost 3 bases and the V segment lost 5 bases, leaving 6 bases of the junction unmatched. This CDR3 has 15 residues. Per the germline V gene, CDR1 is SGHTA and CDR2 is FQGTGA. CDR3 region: CASSPPGLVYNEQFF. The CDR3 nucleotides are TGTGCCAGCAGCCCCCCGGGACTAGTCTACAATGAGCAGTTCTTC. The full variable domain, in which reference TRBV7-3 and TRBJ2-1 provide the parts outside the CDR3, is GAGVSQTPSNKVTEKGKYVELRCDPISGHTALYWYRQSLGQGPEFLIYFQGTGAADDSGLPNDRFFAVRPEGSVSTLKIQRTERGDSAVYLCASSPPGLVYNEQFFGPGTRLTVL.

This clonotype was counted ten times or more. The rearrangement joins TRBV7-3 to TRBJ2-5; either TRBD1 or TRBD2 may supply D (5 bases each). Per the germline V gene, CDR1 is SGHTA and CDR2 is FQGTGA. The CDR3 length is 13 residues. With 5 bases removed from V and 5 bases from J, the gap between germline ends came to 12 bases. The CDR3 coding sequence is TGTGCCAGCAGCCCTTCATGGGGGGAGACCCAGTACTTC. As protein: CASSPSWGETQYF.

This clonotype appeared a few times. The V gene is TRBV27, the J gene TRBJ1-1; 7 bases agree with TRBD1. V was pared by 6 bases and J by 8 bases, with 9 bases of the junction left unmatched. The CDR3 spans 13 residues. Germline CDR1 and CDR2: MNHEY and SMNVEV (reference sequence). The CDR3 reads CASRKTGMAEAFF. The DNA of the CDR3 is TGTGCCAGCAGGAAGACAGGGATGGCAGAAGCTTTCTTT.

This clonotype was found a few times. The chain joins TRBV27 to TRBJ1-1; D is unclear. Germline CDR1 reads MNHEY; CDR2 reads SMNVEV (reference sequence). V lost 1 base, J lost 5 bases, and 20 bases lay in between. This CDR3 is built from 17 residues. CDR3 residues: CASSLFGETGFRTEAFF. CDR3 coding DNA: TGTGCCAGCAGTTTATTTGGGGAGACGGGGTTTCGGACTGAAGCTTTCTTT.

CDR3 region: CASSLKGGGEQYF. The CDR3 bases are TGTGCCAGCAGCTTAAAAGGGGGCGGCGAGCAGTACTTC. This chain connects TRBV7-6 to TRBJ2-7; 7 bases align to TRBD1. Losses at the gene ends were 2 bases for V and 6 bases for J; bases not matched to a gene: 4. The CDR3 covers 13 residues. CDR1 and CDR2 (germline): SGHVS, FNYEAQ.

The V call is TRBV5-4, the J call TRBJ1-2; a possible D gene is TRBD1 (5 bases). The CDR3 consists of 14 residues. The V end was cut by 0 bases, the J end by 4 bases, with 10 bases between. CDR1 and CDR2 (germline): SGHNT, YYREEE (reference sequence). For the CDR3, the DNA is TGTGCCAGCAGCTTGGACGACAGTCCCTATGGCTACACCTTC. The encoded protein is CASSLDDSPYGYTF.

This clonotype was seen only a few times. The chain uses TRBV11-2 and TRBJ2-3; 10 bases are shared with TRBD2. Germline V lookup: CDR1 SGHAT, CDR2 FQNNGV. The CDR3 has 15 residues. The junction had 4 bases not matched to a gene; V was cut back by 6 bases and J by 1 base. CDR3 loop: CASRPGLAGTDTQYF. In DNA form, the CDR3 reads TGTGCCAGCAGACCCGGACTAGCGGGCACAGATACGCAGTATTTT.

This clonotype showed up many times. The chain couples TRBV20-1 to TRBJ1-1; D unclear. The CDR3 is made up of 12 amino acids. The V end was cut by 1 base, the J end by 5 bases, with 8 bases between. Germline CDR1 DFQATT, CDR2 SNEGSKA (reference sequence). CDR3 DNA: TGCAGTGCTAGAGTTAAAGGGACTGAAGCTTTCTTT. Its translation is CSARVKGTEAFF.

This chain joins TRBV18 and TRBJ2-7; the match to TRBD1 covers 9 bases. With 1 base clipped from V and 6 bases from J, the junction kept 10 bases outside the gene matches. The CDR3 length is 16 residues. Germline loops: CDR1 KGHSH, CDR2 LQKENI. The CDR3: CASSPLQSTGGSEQYF. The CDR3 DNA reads TGTGCCAGCTCACCACTTCAGTCGACAGGGGGGTCCGAGCAGTACTTC.

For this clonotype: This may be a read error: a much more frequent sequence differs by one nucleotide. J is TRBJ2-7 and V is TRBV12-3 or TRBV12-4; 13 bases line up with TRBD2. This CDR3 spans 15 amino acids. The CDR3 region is CASRMGLAGYYEQNF. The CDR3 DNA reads TGTGCCAGCAGAATGGGACTAGCGGGGTACTACGAGCAGAACTTC.

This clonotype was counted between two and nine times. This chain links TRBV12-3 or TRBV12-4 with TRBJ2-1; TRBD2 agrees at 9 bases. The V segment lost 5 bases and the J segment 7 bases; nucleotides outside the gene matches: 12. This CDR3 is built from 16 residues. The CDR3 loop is CASSPPRAGGLNEQFF. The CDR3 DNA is TGTGCCAGCAGTCCCCCACGGGCGGGAGGGCTGAATGAGCAGTTCTTC.

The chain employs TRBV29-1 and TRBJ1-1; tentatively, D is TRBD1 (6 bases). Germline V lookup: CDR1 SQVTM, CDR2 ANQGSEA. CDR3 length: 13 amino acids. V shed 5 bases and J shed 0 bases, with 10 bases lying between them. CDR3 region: CSVWGGLNTEAFF. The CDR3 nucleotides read TGCAGCGTTTGGGGGGGCCTGAACACTGAAGCTTTCTTT.

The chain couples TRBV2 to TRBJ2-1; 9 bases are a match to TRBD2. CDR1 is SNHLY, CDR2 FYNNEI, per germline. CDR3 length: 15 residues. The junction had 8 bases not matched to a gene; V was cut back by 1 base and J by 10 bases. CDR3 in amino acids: CASSEVLAGREEQFF. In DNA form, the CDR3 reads TGTGCCAGCAGTGAAGTGCTAGCGGGACGGGAGGAGCAGTTCTTC.

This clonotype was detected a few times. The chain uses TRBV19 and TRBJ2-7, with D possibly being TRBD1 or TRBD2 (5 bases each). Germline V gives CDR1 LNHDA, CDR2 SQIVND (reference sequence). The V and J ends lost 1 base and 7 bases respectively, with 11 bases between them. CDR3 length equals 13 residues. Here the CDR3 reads CASSIGGAIEQYF. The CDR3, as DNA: TGTGCCAGTAGTATAGGAGGGGCGATTGAGCAGTACTTC.

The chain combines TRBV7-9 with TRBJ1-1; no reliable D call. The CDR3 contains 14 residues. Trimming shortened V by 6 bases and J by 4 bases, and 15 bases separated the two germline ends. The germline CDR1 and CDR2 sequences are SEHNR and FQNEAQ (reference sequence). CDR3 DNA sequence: TGTGCCAGCAGTCGGCAACAGACGGGCACTGAAGCTTTCTTT. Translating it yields CASSRQQTGTEAFF.

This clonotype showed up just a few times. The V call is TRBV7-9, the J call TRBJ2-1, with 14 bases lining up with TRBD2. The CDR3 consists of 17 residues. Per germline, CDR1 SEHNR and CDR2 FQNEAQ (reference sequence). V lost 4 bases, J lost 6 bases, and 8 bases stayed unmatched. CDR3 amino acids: CASSSRLGLAGGNEQFF. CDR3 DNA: TGTGCCAGCAGCTCCCGGCTAGGACTAGCGGGAGGCAATGAGCAGTTCTTC.

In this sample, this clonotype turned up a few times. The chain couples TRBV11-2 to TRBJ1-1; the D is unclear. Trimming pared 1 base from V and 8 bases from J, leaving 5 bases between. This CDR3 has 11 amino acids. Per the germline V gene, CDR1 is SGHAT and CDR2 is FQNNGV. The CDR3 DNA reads TGTGCCAGCAGCTTAGCGTTGGAAGCTTTCTTT. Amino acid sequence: CASSLALEAFF. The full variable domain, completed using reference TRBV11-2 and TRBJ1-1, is EAGVAQSPRYKIIEKRQSVAFWCNPISGHATLYWYQQILGQGPKLLIQFQNNGVVDDSQLPKDRFSAERLKGVDSTLKIQPAKLEDSAVYLCASSLALEAFFGQGTRLTVV.

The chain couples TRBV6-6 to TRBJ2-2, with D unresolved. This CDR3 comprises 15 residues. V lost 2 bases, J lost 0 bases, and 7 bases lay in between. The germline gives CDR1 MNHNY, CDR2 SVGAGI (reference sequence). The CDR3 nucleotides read TGTGCCAGCAGTTACAAGGCAGCGAACACCGGGGAGCTGTTTTTT. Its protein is CASSYKAANTGELFF.

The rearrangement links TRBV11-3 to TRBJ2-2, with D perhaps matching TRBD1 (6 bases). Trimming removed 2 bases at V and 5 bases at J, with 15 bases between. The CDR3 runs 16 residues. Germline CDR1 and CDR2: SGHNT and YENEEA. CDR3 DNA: TGTGCCAGCAGCTTAAATCAGAGGGGGAGAACCGGGGAGCTGTTTTTT. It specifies CASSLNQRGRTGELFF.

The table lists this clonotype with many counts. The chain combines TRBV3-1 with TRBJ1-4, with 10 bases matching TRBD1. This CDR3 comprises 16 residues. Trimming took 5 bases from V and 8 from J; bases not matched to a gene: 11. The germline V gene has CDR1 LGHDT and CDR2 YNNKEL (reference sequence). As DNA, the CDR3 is TGTGCCAGCAGCTCACGGACAGGGGGGTTCCTCGAAAAACTGTTTTTT. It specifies CASSSRTGGFLEKLFF.

The CDR3 here is CSAREAGAGEQYF. CDR3 bases: TGCAGTGCTAGAGAGGCGGGAGCAGGAGAGCAGTACTTC. The chain recombines TRBV20-1 with TRBJ2-7; 7 bases line up with TRBD2. V lost 0 bases to trimming and J lost 7 bases; unmatched junction nucleotides: 6. The CDR3 sequence is 13 residues long. CDR1 is DFQATT and CDR2 is SNEGSKA in the germline V gene (reference sequence).

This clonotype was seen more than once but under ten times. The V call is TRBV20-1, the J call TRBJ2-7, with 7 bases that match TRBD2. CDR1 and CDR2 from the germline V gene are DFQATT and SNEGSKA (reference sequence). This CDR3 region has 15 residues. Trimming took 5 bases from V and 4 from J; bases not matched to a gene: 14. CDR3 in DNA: TGCAGTGCTCCCCAGTGGGGGGGAGGGTTTTACGAGCAGTACTTC. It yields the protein CSAPQWGGGFYEQYF.

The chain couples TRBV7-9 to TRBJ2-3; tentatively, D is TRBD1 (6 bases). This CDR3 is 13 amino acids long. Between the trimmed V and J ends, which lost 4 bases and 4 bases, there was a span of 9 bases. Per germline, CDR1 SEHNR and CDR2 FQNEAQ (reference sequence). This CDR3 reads CASSSYRADTQYF. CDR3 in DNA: TGTGCCAGCAGCTCTTACAGGGCAGATACGCAGTATTTT.

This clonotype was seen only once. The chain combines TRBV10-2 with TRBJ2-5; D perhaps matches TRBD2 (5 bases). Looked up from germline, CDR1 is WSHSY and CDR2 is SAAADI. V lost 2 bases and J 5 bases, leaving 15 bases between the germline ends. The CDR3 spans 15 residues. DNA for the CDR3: TGCGCCAGCAGTGAGATTGTGGGAGTAGGGGAGACCCAGTACTTC. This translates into CASSEIVGVGETQYF.

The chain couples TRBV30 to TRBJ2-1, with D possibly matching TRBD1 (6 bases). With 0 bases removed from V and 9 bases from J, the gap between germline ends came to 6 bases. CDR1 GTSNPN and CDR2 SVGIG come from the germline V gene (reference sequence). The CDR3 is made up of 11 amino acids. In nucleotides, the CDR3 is TGTGCCTGGAGTGTAGGGGGTGAGCAGTTCTTC. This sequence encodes CAWSVGGEQFF.

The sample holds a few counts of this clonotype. The CDR3, as DNA: TGTGCCAGCAGCCAAGCGGCAAGGGTCTCGCAGGAAGGCTACACCTTC. This codes for CASSQAARVSQEGYTF. The genes are TRBV3-1 and TRBJ1-2; D is unclear. The germline V gene has CDR1 LGHDT and CDR2 YNNKEL (reference sequence). CDR3 size: 16 residues. The V and J ends lost 1 base and 8 bases respectively, with 20 bases between them.

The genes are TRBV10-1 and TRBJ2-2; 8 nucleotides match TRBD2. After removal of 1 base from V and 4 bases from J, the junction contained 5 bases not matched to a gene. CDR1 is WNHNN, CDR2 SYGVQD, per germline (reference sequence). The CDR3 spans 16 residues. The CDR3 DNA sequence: TGCGCCAGCAGTGAGTGGAGGACTAGCCCCACCGGGGAGCTGTTTTTT. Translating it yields CASSEWRTSPTGELFF.